This TCR beta chain was profiled in a study of response to subunit inactivated influenza vaccine. General study results and limits: Each seasonal flu vaccination may recruit only limited new T cells, authors suggested.

TCRdb reprocessed the RT-PCR reads with MiXCR, giving one entry per CDR3 protein. Of about 530,000 distinct CDR3 sequences detected, about an eighth appear once; the ten largest clones hold about an eighth. This clonotype showed up just once. Its specificity is unknown. This receptor was obtained from a man aged 45 to 65 who received an inactivated influenza vaccine. The sequenced sample was PBMCs from blood, obtained roughly 48 days after vaccination.

The CDR3 region is CASSPPAGVSTDTQYF. CDR3 DNA sequence: TGTGCCAGCTCACCACCAGCGGGAGTTTCCACAGATACGCAGTATTTT. The chain employs TRBV18 and TRBJ2-3; 8 bases are a match to TRBD2. In germline, CDR1 is KGHSH, CDR2 LQKENI. The CDR3 is 16 amino acids. The trim removed 0 bases at V and 2 bases at J, leaving 4 bases unmatched.